The 14 T cell receptor beta chains below were found in one sample sequenced in a study of glioma-infiltrating T cells after dendritic cell vaccination. Time point reported: after dendritic cell vaccination, including at tumor progression/relapse. TCRdb's copy holds only in-frame clones and misses some; the assay was immunoSEQ multiplex PCR. There are 72,000 or so clones in the sample; roughly 84% occur only once, and 2% to 2.5% lies in the top ten. This specimen was blood, taken after dendritic cell vaccination. The receptors come from a human donor with glioblastoma.

This sequence joins TRBV5-1 and TRBJ2-7; 9 nucleotides align to TRBD2. The junction had 1 base not matched to a gene; V was cut back by 3 bases and J by 0 bases. CDR1 and CDR2 from the germline V gene are SGHRS and YFSETQ. This CDR3 comprises 14 residues. The chain's CDR3 is CASSSSGASYEQYF. As DNA, the CDR3 is TGCGCCAGCAGCTCTAGCGGGGCCTCCTACGAGCAGTACTTC.

This sequence joins TRBV11-2 and TRBJ2-2, with 8 bases aligning to TRBD1. Trimming removed 5 bases from V and 1 base from J; junction bases left unmatched: 6. CDR3 length: 16 amino acids. Germline V gene lookup returns CDR1 SGHAT and CDR2 FQNNGV. In nucleotides, the CDR3 is TGTGCCAGCAGCCAACGGACAGGGATGAACACCGGGGAGCTGTTTTTT. Translated, it gives CASSQRTGMNTGELFF.

This chain uses TRBV5-1 with TRBJ1-2; D may be TRBD1 (5 bases). V dropped 4 bases and J dropped 6 bases, with 22 bases sitting between them. The CDR3 has 16 amino acids. Germline V lookup: CDR1 SGHRS, CDR2 YFSETQ. The CDR3 nucleotides read TGCGCCAGCAGCCGGGGGAACTCCGGTATCGGTGATGGCTACACCTTC. Its protein product is CASSRGNSGIGDGYTF.

V and J are TRBV14 and TRBJ1-4; D is unclear. The CDR3 contains 17 residues. V dropped 1 base and J dropped 0 bases, with 12 bases sitting between them. Germline CDR1 is SGHDN and CDR2 is FVKESK. CDR3 residues: CASSQGAGRATNEKLFF. CDR3 nucleotide sequence: TGTGCCAGCAGCCAAGGGGCAGGCCGTGCAACTAATGAAAAACTGTTTTTT.

The V and J genes are TRBV4-2 and TRBJ1-2, with D possibly TRBD1 on 5 matching bases. CDR1 and CDR2 (germline): LGHNA, YNFKEQ. This CDR3 has 15 residues. V lost 1 base and J lost 2, with 11 bases in between. This CDR3 reads CASSQVAQGNYGYTF. CDR3 DNA: TGTGCCAGCAGCCAAGTAGCCCAGGGAAACTATGGCTACACCTTC.

The chain carries TRBV10-2 and TRBJ1-6, with TRBD1 matching 9 bases. The germline V gene has CDR1 WSHSY and CDR2 SAAADI. Germline trimming cut 7 bases from V and 1 base from J; bases unmatched to any gene: 11. The CDR3 consists of 18 residues. The CDR3 reads CASTLAGTGRSYNSPLHF. In DNA form, the CDR3 reads TGCGCCAGCACACTCGCCGGGACAGGGCGATCCTATAATTCACCCCTCCACTTT.

This clone has just one count. The sample carries other DNA sequences with the same CDR3. The rearrangement joins TRBV14 to TRBJ2-3; D ambiguous. Between the trimmed V and J ends, which lost 0 bases and 4 bases, there was a span of 5 bases. Germline CDR1 is SGHDN and CDR2 is FVKESK. The CDR3 sequence is 13 residues long. In nucleotides, the CDR3 is TGTGCCAGCAGCCAAGAATTAGCAGATACGCAGTATTTT. It is translated as CASSQELADTQYF.

V gene TRBV9 combines with J gene TRBJ1-2, with D possibly TRBD1 on 6 matching bases. The V gene lost 3 bases and the J gene lost 4 bases, with 16 bases spanning the gap. Germline values: CDR1 SGDLS, CDR2 YYNGEE. This CDR3 has 15 residues. The DNA for the CDR3 is TGTGCCAGCAGCGGGCGACAGGCCTGGTCCTATGGCTACACCTTC. Translating gives CASSGRQAWSYGYTF.

This clone occurred a few times. The chain employs TRBV4-1 and TRBJ2-7; D remains ambiguous. Per the germline V gene, CDR1 is MGHRA and CDR2 is YSYEKL. V lost 3 bases and J 7 bases, leaving 19 bases between the germline ends. The CDR3 runs 15 residues. The CDR3 region is CASSQHPVPPEEQYF. CDR3 nucleotides: TGCGCCAGCAGCCAGCACCCGGTACCTCCCGAGGAGCAGTACTTC.

The chain employs TRBV11-2 and TRBJ2-7; D gene unclear. CDR1 SGHAT and CDR2 FQNNGV come from the germline V gene. Trimming removed 1 base at V and 4 bases at J, with 5 bases between. This CDR3 is 12 amino acids long. The CDR3 loop is CASSLGSYEQYF. Written as DNA, the CDR3 is TGTGCCAGCAGCTTAGGTTCTTACGAGCAGTACTTC.

The chain combines TRBV18 with TRBJ1-3; a weak D match, TRBD1 (6 bases). The CDR3 runs 14 residues. Trimming stripped 0 bases from V and 15 bases from J, with 18 bases between. The germline V gene has CDR1 KGHSH and CDR2 LQKENI. The CDR3, as DNA: TGTGCCAGCTCACCACCAGACAGGACCGGACGTGGATATTTT. Its protein product is CASSPPDRTGRGYF.

The rearrangement links TRBV2 to TRBJ2-5; possibly TRBD2 for D (6 bases). This CDR3 has 13 amino acids. Between the trimmed V and J ends, which lost 3 bases and 2 bases, there was a span of 7 bases. CDR1 and CDR2 (germline): SNHLY, FYNNEI. This chain's CDR3 is CASSEGGQETQYF. The CDR3 coding sequence is TGTGCCAGCAGTGAGGGAGGACAAGAGACCCAGTACTTC.

This clone was picked up one time. The junction and the germline gene differ at one end; a read error may be behind it. This sequence joins TRBV5-6 and TRBJ2-1; 10 positions agree with TRBD2. The CDR3 totals 12 residues. The germline CDR1 and CDR2 sequences are SGHDT and YYEEEE. The CDR3 region is CASSLSTSGWVF. In DNA form, the CDR3 reads TGTGCCAGCAGCTTATCGACTAGCGGGTGGGTCTTC.

The chain combines TRBV10-3 with TRBJ2-3; D gene uncertain. The CDR3 has 12 amino acids. Germline-derived CDR1 and CDR2 are ENHRY and SYGVKD. Trimming removed 8 bases at V and 1 base at J, with 7 bases between. CDR3 region: CAISEGTDTQYF. CDR3 bases: TGTGCCATCTCCGAGGGCACAGATACGCAGTATTTT.